Listed here are 21 T cell receptor beta chains from one sample, sequenced in a study of blood T cell repertoires in COVID-19 (dated by TCRdb to 2018 to 2020). Library method: the immunoSEQ multiplex PCR assay. Sourced from immuneACCESS, this table was stored by TCRdb with only in-frame sequences that have V and J called. A share of the clones is absent; for the studies checked, an unresolved V gene accounts for under half, and the remainder has no known explanation. Within this sample are approximately 67,000 clones, with over 80% of them counted one time only. In total, the top ten clones hold 5% to 6.5% of the sample. The sample consisted of peripheral blood. These receptors all stem from a man between 45 and 60 years old with active COVID-19.

The CDR3 is CASSGLVGPHNEQFF. CDR3 sequence (DNA): TGTGCCAGCAGTGGTCTAGTCGGCCCCCACAATGAGCAGTTCTTC. The rearrangement uses TRBV28 and TRBJ2-1, with unresolved D. Per the germline V gene, CDR1 is MDHEN and CDR2 is SYDVKM. V was cut by 5 bases and J by 5 bases, with 16 bases left in between. This CDR3 region has 15 residues.

The genes are TRBV5-4 and TRBJ2-5, with 7 bases fitting TRBD1. Trimming cost V 4 bases and J 2 bases; bases outside gene matches: 8. CDR3 length: 15 amino acids. CDR1 is SGHNT and CDR2 is YYREEE in the germline V gene (reference sequence). The CDR3 nucleotides read TGTGCCAGCAGCCCCTTTACAGGGGTTCAAGAGACCCAGTACTTC. Residues: CASSPFTGVQETQYF.

This clone was recorded many times. The chain joins TRBV11-2 to TRBJ1-2; D ambiguous. V was shortened by 5 bases and J by 4 bases, with 14 bases between the two germline ends. The V gene's germline CDR1 is SGHAT and CDR2 FQNNGV. This CDR3 has 14 residues. CDR3 amino acids: CASSPDMGGYGYTF. In DNA, the CDR3 is TGTGCCAGCAGCCCAGACATGGGAGGCTATGGCTACACCTTC.

V is TRBV5-1 and J is TRBJ1-1, with D possibly matching TRBD1 (5 bases). Per the germline V gene, CDR1 is SGHRS and CDR2 is YFSETQ. V gave up 0 bases and J gave up 0 bases, with 6 bases separating them. This CDR3 comprises 14 residues. CDR3 region: CASSLGTMNTEAFF. CDR3 in DNA: TGCGCCAGCAGCTTGGGGACAATGAACACTGAAGCTTTCTTT.

The chain couples TRBV6-5 to TRBJ1-2; D ambiguous. Germline CDR1 and CDR2: MNHEY and SVGAGI. CDR3 length: 13 residues. V lost 6 bases, J lost 2 bases, and 10 bases lay in between. CDR3 bases: TGTGCCAGCAGCCCGAGTAACAACTATGGCTACACCTTC. Translated, it gives CASSPSNNYGYTF.

V gene TRBV19 combines with J gene TRBJ2-3; 7 nucleotides match TRBD2. V was clipped by 5 bases and J by 6 bases; unmatched bases: 14. Germline V lookup: CDR1 LNHDA, CDR2 SQIVND (reference sequence). This CDR3 has 16 residues. This CDR3 reads CASSPPLRTSADTQYF. CDR3 bases: TGTGCCAGTAGTCCCCCCCTCCGGACTAGTGCTGATACGCAGTATTTT.

The chain combines TRBV27 with TRBJ2-7, with 8 bases fitting TRBD1. V gave up 1 base and J gave up 5 bases; unmatched junction bases: 7. Germline V gene lookup returns CDR1 MNHEY and CDR2 SMNVEV (reference sequence). The CDR3 is 15 amino acids. The CDR3 loop is CASSLFTGGRDEQYF. CDR3 bases: TGTGCCAGCAGTTTATTCACAGGGGGTAGGGACGAGCAGTACTTC.

This chain connects TRBV5-1 to TRBJ2-7; TRBD2 matches at 7 bases. The V and J ends lost 1 base and 6 bases, in that order; junction bases with no gene match: 7. Germline V CDR1 and CDR2: SGHRS, YFSETQ. This CDR3 has 14 residues. The CDR3 loop reads CASSLRGREPEQYF. Here the CDR3 DNA reads TGCGCCAGCAGCTTGCGCGGGAGAGAGCCCGAGCAGTACTTC.

This chain joins TRBV6-6 and TRBJ2-1, with TRBD2 matching over 14 bases. Germline V gene data show CDR1 as MNHNY and CDR2 as SVGAGI (reference sequence). The CDR3 sequence is 14 residues long. V shed 4 bases and J 9 bases; nucleotides not matched to a gene: 2. The DNA for the CDR3 is TGTGCCAGCAGTTCCGGGACTAGCGGGAGTGAGCAGTTCTTC. It encodes CASSSGTSGSEQFF.

Here the CDR3 reads CASSISGNEKLFF. The DNA for the CDR3 is TGTGCCAGTAGTATCTCCGGTAATGAAAAACTGTTTTTT. The rearrangement joins TRBV19 to TRBJ1-4; D is unclear. CDR1 is LNHDA, CDR2 SQIVND, per germline (reference sequence). The CDR3 runs 13 residues. Trimming shortened V by 3 bases and J by 4 bases, and 6 bases separated the two germline ends.

The V call is TRBV7-9, the J call TRBJ1-2, with TRBD1 matching 9 bases. Germline V gene data show CDR1 as SEHNR and CDR2 as FQNEAQ (reference sequence). The CDR3 runs to 13 residues. Trimming took 5 bases from V and 6 from J; bases not matched to a gene: 4. As DNA, the CDR3 is TGTGCCAGCAGCCCAGGGACAGGGAATGGCTACACCTTC. Protein product: CASSPGTGNGYTF.

The chain links TRBV5-1 to TRBJ2-1; the D gene is possibly TRBD1 (6 bases). The V end lost 7 bases, the J end lost 5 bases, and 16 bases lay between the germline ends. The germline CDR1 and CDR2 sequences are SGHRS and YFSETQ. The CDR3 is made up of 14 amino acids. The chain's CDR3 is CASALGQTNNEQFF. CDR3 DNA sequence: TGCGCCAGCGCACTTGGACAGACGAACAATGAGCAGTTCTTC.

The rearrangement links TRBV9 to TRBJ2-2, with 9 bases that match TRBD2. The CDR3 totals 15 residues. The V and J ends lost 6 bases and 9 bases, in that order; junction bases with no gene match: 12. Germline values: CDR1 SGDLS, CDR2 YYNGEE. The CDR3 region is CASTIQASGARELFF. In DNA form, the CDR3 reads TGTGCCAGCACCATACAGGCTAGCGGGGCCCGGGAGCTGTTTTTT.

This clone was observed a few times. This chain connects TRBV7-2 to TRBJ1-2, with a possible D match to TRBD1 (6 bases). The CDR3 consists of 13 residues. V was shortened by 5 bases and J by 5 bases, with 12 bases between the two germline ends. The V gene's germline CDR1 is SGHTA and CDR2 FQGNSA. CDR3 sequence reads: CASSRGGSYGYTF. The CDR3 coding sequence is TGTGCCAGCAGCCGAGGGGGATCATATGGCTACACCTTC.

In this sample, this clone turned up a few times. The chain uses TRBV7-2 and TRBJ1-2; 7 bases match TRBD1. The CDR3 runs 14 residues. V trimming: 5 bases; J trimming: 8 bases; junction bases outside the gene matches: 11. Germline CDR1 SGHTA, CDR2 FQGNSA. The CDR3 spells CASSTRQGWGGYTF. CDR3 sequence (DNA): TGTGCCAGCAGCACCCGACAGGGATGGGGCGGCTACACCTTC.

V and J are TRBV10-3 and TRBJ2-1; D perhaps matches TRBD1 (7 bases). The CDR3 is 14 amino acids. Deletions cut 8 bases from V and 5 bases from J, with 16 bases between. The germline V gene encodes CDR1 ENHRY and CDR2 SYGVKD. For the CDR3, the DNA is TGTGCCATCGGATCTCAGGGGGGCGACAATGAGCAGTTCTTC. It specifies CAIGSQGGDNEQFF.

The chain has TRBV19 and TRBJ2-3; tentatively, D is TRBD1 (5 bases). The CDR3 has 15 residues. V was shortened by 5 bases and J by 2 bases, with 14 bases between the two germline ends. CDR1 is LNHDA and CDR2 is SQIVND in the germline V gene (reference sequence). The CDR3 region is CASSRSWGYTDTQYF. The DNA of the CDR3 is TGTGCCAGTAGTCGGAGCTGGGGCTACACAGATACGCAGTATTTT.

The rearrangement joins TRBV3-1 (or the pseudogene TRBV3-2) to TRBJ1-6; D not resolved. V lost 9 bases, J lost 3 bases, and 15 bases lay in between. The CDR3 has 15 amino acids. Germline assignment: CDR1 LGHDT and CDR2 YNNKEL (reference sequence). CDR3 bases: TGTGCCAGTCGGAGTGACCCGGGCTATAATTCACCCCTCCACTTT. Translated, it gives CASRSDPGYNSPLHF.

This chain links TRBV5-1 with TRBJ1-2, with 10 bases identical to TRBD1. The CDR3 spans 14 residues. J lost 7 bases, V lost 2 bases, and 5 bases had no gene match. Germline CDR1 SGHRS, CDR2 YFSETQ. In nucleotides, the CDR3 is TGCGCCAGCAGCTTAGGACAGGGGGAGACTGGCTACACCTTC. It codes for CASSLGQGETGYTF.

This clone was counted a single time. The chain is built from TRBV10-3 and TRBJ2-7, with a possible D match to TRBD2 (5 bases). Germline CDR1 ENHRY, CDR2 SYGVKD. The CDR3 runs to 14 residues. Trimming removed 2 bases at V and 4 bases at J, with 12 bases between. In DNA, the CDR3 is TGTGCCATCAGTGAGGCGGCGGGTCCGTACGAGCAGTACTTC. This gives the protein CAISEAAGPYEQYF.

The gene calls are TRBV15 and TRBJ1-1; D is ambiguous. CDR3 length equals 14 residues. The germline V gene encodes CDR1 LNHNV and CDR2 YYDKDF (reference sequence). Trimming cost V 1 base and J 3 bases, with 9 bases left between them. CDR3 loop: CATSRVGADTEAFF. The CDR3 DNA reads as TGTGCCACCAGCAGAGTCGGCGCGGACACTGAAGCTTTCTTT. Filled out from reference TRBV15 and TRBJ1-1, the complete variable domain reads DAMVIQNPRYQVTQFGKPVTLSCSQTLNHNVMYWYQQKSSQAPKLLFHYYDKDFNNEADTPDNFQSRRPNTSFCFLDIRSPGLGDTAMYLCATSRVGADTEAFFGQGTRLTVV.